The 19 T cell receptor beta chains given below trace back to one sample, sequenced in a study of a mutant IDH1 vaccine in newly diagnosed glioma. The time point: week 23, last vaccination. The study gave 300 ug of mutant IDH1 20-mer peptide per vaccine dose, with topical imiquimod. Clones were sequenced by immunoSEQ multiplex PCR, and TCRdb holds only the in-frame ones, with some missing. The data hold about 77,000 clones, with more than 70% observed a single time. Their antigens are not known. Material: PBMCs, obtained from a glioma patient whose treatment included an IDH1 peptide vaccine. The source of these receptors is a woman aged 45-60 years with glioma.

The chain links TRBV27 to TRBJ2-7; 7 bases fit TRBD1. The CDR3 totals 15 residues. Looked up from germline, CDR1 is MNHEY and CDR2 is SMNVEV (reference sequence). V gave up 7 bases and J gave up 5 bases; unmatched junction bases: 14. Written as DNA, the CDR3 is TGTGCCAGCAAACATTTTACACAGGGGACCCACGAGCAGTACTTC. Its translation: CASKHFTQGTHEQYF.

V and J are TRBV7-2 and TRBJ2-5, with 13 bases that match TRBD2. Looked up from germline, CDR1 is SGHTA and CDR2 is FQGNSA. J was trimmed by 11 bases and V by 4 bases; bases with no gene match: 10. CDR3 size: 15 residues. This CDR3 is CASSSRLAGGREQYF. For the CDR3, the DNA is TGTGCCAGCAGCTCCCGACTAGCGGGAGGCCGAGAGCAGTACTTC.

A note on this clone: The same CDR3 can be traced to other DNA sequences in this sample. This rearrangement joins TRBV6-1 to TRBJ1-1, with D unclear. CDR1 and CDR2 (germline): MNHNS, SASEGT. CDR3 length equals 14 residues. The V and J ends lost 2 bases and 1 base respectively, with 8 bases between them. The chain's CDR3 is CASSELQGNTEAFF. The CDR3 bases are TGTGCCAGCAGTGAATTGCAAGGGAACACTGAAGCTTTCTTT.

V usage is TRBV2 and J usage is TRBJ1-1; D unresolved. V shed 4 bases and J shed 1 base, with 10 bases lying between them. There are 14 residues in the CDR3. Per germline, CDR1 SNHLY and CDR2 FYNNEI. The CDR3 coding sequence is TGTGCCAGCAGTGGAAGACTGGGGAACACTGAAGCTTTCTTT. It yields the protein CASSGRLGNTEAFF.

The CDR3 region has the DNA TGTGCCAGCAGCCAAGATTGGGCGGGAGGAGATACGCAGTATTTT. As protein: CASSQDWAGGDTQYF. The genes are TRBV14 and TRBJ2-3; 8 bases fit TRBD2. The V gene end was trimmed by 0 bases and the J gene end by 5 bases; junction bases not matched to a gene: 4. CDR1 SGHDN and CDR2 FVKESK come from the germline V gene. This CDR3 has 15 residues.

The gene calls are TRBV7-8 and TRBJ1-2, with D perhaps TRBD1 (5 bases). The V gene lost 5 bases and the J gene lost 7 bases, with 11 bases spanning the gap. The CDR3 has 12 residues. The germline V gene has CDR1 SGHVS and CDR2 FQNEAQ. In DNA, the CDR3 is TGTGCCAGCAGCCCGTGGGGGGGTGGCTACACCTTC. This sequence encodes CASSPWGGGYTF. Variable domain in full (rest from reference TRBV7-8 and TRBJ1-2): GAGVSQSPRYKVAKRGQDVALRCDPISGHVSLFWYQQALGQGPEFLTYFQNEAQLDKSGLPSDRFFAERPEGSVSTLKIQRTQQEDSAVYLCASSPWGGGYTFGSGTRLTVV.

Written as DNA, the CDR3 is TGTGCCAGCAGAGACAGGGTGACTCAGCCCCAGCATTTT. This gives the protein CASRDRVTQPQHF. The chain recombines TRBV6-1 with TRBJ1-5, with 7 bases fitting TRBD1. J lost 6 bases, V lost 6 bases, and 5 bases had no gene match. This CDR3 comprises 13 residues. Germline assignment: CDR1 MNHNS and CDR2 SASEGT.

The chain has TRBV12-5 and TRBJ2-1; 11 positions agree with TRBD2. The CDR3 length is 16 residues. The germline V gene encodes CDR1 LGHNT and CDR2 FRNRAP. The J segment lost 8 bases and the V segment lost 7 bases, leaving 13 bases of the junction unmatched. The CDR3 region has the DNA TGTGCTAGTGCCCTGACTAGCGGGGCGCTAGGAGATGAGCAGTTCTTC. Its translation is CASALTSGALGDEQFF.

The chain uses TRBV2 and TRBJ2-5; D possibly corresponds to TRBD1 (6 bases). The CDR3 contains 12 residues. The germline V gene has CDR1 SNHLY and CDR2 FYNNEI. V gave up 8 bases and J gave up 2 bases, with 9 bases separating them. CDR3: CASSDRQETQYF. The CDR3 DNA follows: TGTGCCAGCTCCGACAGGCAAGAGACCCAGTACTTC.

The chain recombines TRBV4-1 with TRBJ2-1; 10 nucleotides agree with TRBD2. The V gene end was trimmed by 1 base and the J gene end by 3 bases; junction bases not matched to a gene: 6. The CDR3 has 17 amino acids. Germline V lookup: CDR1 MGHRA, CDR2 YSYEKL. CDR3 sequence reads: CASSQGASGSFYNEQFF. CDR3 nucleotides: TGCGCCAGCAGCCAAGGGGCTAGCGGGAGTTTCTACAATGAGCAGTTCTTC.

The rearrangement links TRBV28 to TRBJ2-7, with D unresolved. Trimming stripped 5 bases from V and 2 bases from J, with 22 bases between. Germline loops: CDR1 MDHEN, CDR2 SYDVKM. The CDR3 is 17 amino acids. The CDR3 is CASSPLRRPHPTYEQYF. The CDR3 region has the DNA TGTGCCAGCAGTCCCCTTCGGCGACCCCATCCGACCTACGAGCAGTACTTC.

CDR3 sequence reads: CATSREGREGGEQYF. The CDR3, as DNA: TGTGCCACCAGCAGAGAAGGGCGGGAGGGTGGAGAGCAGTACTTC. The chain is built from TRBV15 and TRBJ2-7; 9 nucleotides agree with TRBD2. The junction had 7 bases not matched to a gene; V was cut back by 0 bases and J by 7 bases. This CDR3 has 15 amino acids. CDR1 is LNHNV and CDR2 is YYDKDF in the germline V gene (reference sequence).

The chain carries TRBV5-4 and TRBJ1-3; D is undetermined. The V end lost 4 bases, the J end lost 0 bases, and 11 bases lay between the germline ends. Germline V CDR1 and CDR2: SGHNT, YYREEE (reference sequence). This CDR3 spans 15 amino acids. This CDR3 is CASSQATLSGNTIYF. The CDR3 DNA reads TGTGCCAGCAGCCAAGCGACCCTCTCTGGAAACACCATATATTTT.

The gene calls are TRBV6-5 and TRBJ2-3, with D perhaps TRBD2 (5 bases). CDR1 is MNHEY and CDR2 is SVGAGI in the germline V gene. This CDR3 comprises 14 residues. Trimming removed 8 bases from V and 1 base from J, with 13 bases in between. CDR3 sequence: CASGSGGGTDTQYF. CDR3 DNA sequence: TGTGCCAGCGGGAGTGGCGGCGGCACAGATACGCAGTATTTT.

The rearrangement joins TRBV6-6 to TRBJ1-2; tentative D call: TRBD1 (6 bases). The V and J ends lost 2 bases and 4 bases respectively, with 14 bases between them. CDR3 length: 15 residues. In germline, CDR1 is MNHNY, CDR2 SVGAGI (reference sequence). The CDR3 region has the DNA TGTGCCAGCAGTTACATGGGCACAGGGCCCTATGGCTACACCTTC. The encoded protein is CASSYMGTGPYGYTF.

This chain connects TRBV15 to TRBJ2-5; D is unresolved. Germline CDR1 and CDR2: LNHNV and YYDKDF (reference sequence). This CDR3 contains 15 residues. Trimming removed 0 bases at V and 2 bases at J, with 10 bases between. Here the CDR3 DNA reads TGTGCCACCAGCAGAGAAGTCAGGTTTCAAGAGACCCAGTACTTC. Amino acids: CATSREVRFQETQYF.

The table lists this clone with a count of one. The chain recombines TRBV15 with TRBJ2-2; 9 nucleotides match TRBD1. Unmatched junction bases numbered 9, after V lost 0 bases and J lost 7 bases. CDR3 length: 17 residues. The germline CDR1 and CDR2 sequences are LNHNV and YYDKDF (reference sequence). The CDR3: CATSRDPRDRVGGELFF. The DNA for the CDR3 is TGTGCCACCAGCAGAGATCCGAGGGACAGGGTGGGCGGGGAGCTGTTTTTT.

This chain links TRBV10-3 with TRBJ2-2; D perhaps matches TRBD1 (5 bases). This CDR3 is built from 15 residues. V lost 2 bases to trimming and J lost 4 bases, with 11 bases between them. Germline V gene sequence: CDR1 ENHRY, CDR2 SYGVKD. The CDR3 spells CAISENRFGTGELFF. In nucleotides, the CDR3 is TGTGCCATCAGTGAGAACAGGTTTGGCACCGGGGAGCTGTTTTTT.

This clone was found once. The chain links TRBV13 to TRBJ2-2; TRBD1 matches 9 bases. The germline V gene has CDR1 PRHDT and CDR2 FYEKMQ (reference sequence). The CDR3 has 17 amino acids. V gave up 5 bases and J gave up 4 bases; unmatched junction bases: 11. The CDR3: CASSPPMDRGSTGELFF. The CDR3 region has the DNA TGTGCCAGCAGCCCGCCTATGGACAGGGGTAGCACCGGGGAGCTGTTTTTT.